A selection of T cell receptor beta chains follows, all from one sample in a study of response to subunit inactivated influenza vaccine. TCRdb itself ran the RT-PCR reads through MiXCR, one entry per CDR3 protein. The table shows hundreds of thousands of distinct CDR3 sequences, with 7.6% occurring only once. Source: PBMCs from blood, taken 23 to 25 months after vaccination. These receptor sequences come from a man aged 50-75 years who received an inactivated influenza vaccine. Both conserved end residues are trimmed from each CDR3.

TRBV29-1,TRBJ2-7,SVEDQSGAYEQY
TRBV27,TRBJ2-5,ASSLRTGGGQETQY
TRBV5-1,TRBJ2-5,ASSLPAGTNEETQY
TRBV29-1,TRBJ2-2,SVGLTGELF
TRBV5-1,TRBJ2-2,ASSLGASDWTGELF
TRBV7-2,TRBJ1-2,ASSPTMGTTRGYT
TRBV4-2,TRBJ2-4,ASSQDPQQGDIQY
TRBV6-4,TRBJ2-7,ASICTGIGSVDYEQY
TRBV5-5,TRBJ1-5,ASSLAAGQQPQH
TRBV6-1,TRBJ2-7,ASRRTDSYEQY
TRBV5-1,TRBJ1-1,ASSLARGGNTEAF
TRBV12-3/TRBV12-4,TRBJ2-3,ASSSLASTQY
TRBV4-3,TRBJ2-2,ASSQDHGASGELF